These 28 T cell receptor beta chains share one sample of origin, sequenced in a study of regulatory T cells in long-lasting Graves disease. Researchers made TCR beta libraries by using iRepertoire HTBI primers and running Arm-PCR on CDR3 regions. MiXCR was run by TCRdb on the multiplex PCR reads, yielding one entry per CDR3 protein. Of 550,000 or so distinct CDR3 sequences in the sample, around 11% are singletons; the top ten hold roughly 8.9%. Time point specified: newly diagnosed GD, antithyroid drugs for less than 3 months. From RNA extracted from PBMCs, the TCR library was made. This sample also belongs to another study, concerning T cells in Graves' hyperthyroidism and ophthalmopathy.

This specimen was peripheral blood mononuclear cells (PBMCs), taken at new diagnosis, from a patient treated with antithyroid drugs. The source of these receptors is a woman younger than 45 with Graves disease.

The sample holds one count of this clonotype. This chain connects TRBV19 to TRBJ2-5; TRBD2 matches at 8 bases. The CDR3 consists of 14 residues. Germline CDR1 LNHDA, CDR2 SQIVND (reference sequence). V shed 3 bases and J 5 bases; nucleotides not matched to a gene: 5. CDR3 loop: CASSMRTSWETQYF. The CDR3 region has the DNA TGTGCCAGTAGTATGAGGACTAGCTGGGAGACCCAGTACTTC.

This clonotype was detected many times. The chain recombines TRBV20-1 with TRBJ1-4; TRBD1 agrees at 8 bases. Germline V CDR1 and CDR2: DFQATT, SNEGSKA (reference sequence). V dropped 5 bases and J dropped 7; count of bases not matched to a gene: 6. CDR3 size: 13 residues. As DNA, the CDR3 is TGCAGTGCTTCTGACAGGGGAGGTGAAAAACTGTTTTTT. Its translation: CSASDRGGEKLFF.

The table lists this clonotype with a few counts. This chain uses TRBV7-9 with TRBJ1-2; 7 bases fit TRBD1. The CDR3 is 18 amino acids. The germline CDR1 and CDR2 sequences are SEHNR and FQNEAQ (reference sequence). Trimming at V came to 4 bases and at J to 4 bases, leaving 18 bases not matched to a gene. CDR3 nucleotides: TGTGCCAGCAGCTCACCAATAGGGGGGACAGAGGACAGCTATGGCTACACCTTC. Protein sequence: CASSSPIGGTEDSYGYTF.

This clonotype was found many times. The rearrangement links TRBV15 to TRBJ2-7; D is possibly TRBD2 (6 bases). CDR1 and CDR2 from the germline V gene are LNHNV and YYDKDF (reference sequence). The CDR3 is 16 amino acids. V was cut by 3 bases and J by 6 bases, with 21 bases left in between. CDR3 amino acids: CATSRRGLRDGGEQYF. In DNA form, the CDR3 reads TGTGCCACCAGCAGGAGGGGCCTGCGAGACGGGGGCGAGCAGTACTTC.

This clonotype was picked up many times. This CDR3 reads CAWSSRDRVATEAFF. CDR3 nucleotide sequence: TGTGCCTGGAGTTCGAGAGACAGGGTGGCCACTGAAGCTTTCTTT. V and J are TRBV30 and TRBJ1-1; 7 bases align to TRBD1. J was trimmed by 4 bases and V by 2 bases; bases with no gene match: 10. This CDR3 has 15 amino acids. In germline, CDR1 is GTSNPN, CDR2 SVGIG (reference sequence).

This clonotype was counted at least ten times. The genes are TRBV12-3 or TRBV12-4 and TRBJ2-1; D remains unclear. V lost 5 bases and J 6 bases, leaving 11 bases between the germline ends. The length of the CDR3 is 13 residues. The chain's CDR3 is CASSPRLGNEQFF. CDR3 in DNA: TGTGCCAGCAGTCCCCGACTGGGCAATGAGCAGTTCTTC.

The table lists this clonotype with a few counts. CDR3 sequence: CASHRGRGTEAFF. The CDR3 bases are TGTGCCAGCCACAGGGGGCGAGGCACTGAAGCTTTCTTT. This chain links TRBV10-3 with TRBJ1-1, with TRBD1 matching over 9 bases. Germline V gene sequence: CDR1 ENHRY, CDR2 SYGVKD. The CDR3 contains 13 residues. V lost 10 bases to trimming and J lost 4 bases; unmatched junction nucleotides: 7.

This clonotype was seen many times. V gene TRBV12-5 combines with J gene TRBJ1-6; a weak D match, TRBD1 (6 bases). With 3 bases removed from V and 12 bases from J, the gap between germline ends came to 12 bases. The CDR3 covers 13 residues. Germline loops: CDR1 LGHNT, CDR2 FRNRAP. CDR3 in amino acids: CASGLGGVRPLHF. CDR3 DNA: TGTGCTAGTGGTTTAGGGGGGGTCCGACCCCTCCACTTT. Based on the CDR3 plus reference TRBV12-5 and TRBJ1-6, the full variable domain is DARVTQTPRHKVTEMGQEVTMRCQPILGHNTVFWYRQTMMQGLELLAYFRNRAPLDDSGMPKDRFSAEMPDATLATLKIQPSEPRDSAVYFCASGLGGVRPLHFGNGTRLTVT.

The sample holds many counts of this clonotype. The J gene is TRBJ2-7, the V gene TRBV18; D not certain. CDR1 is KGHSH and CDR2 is LQKENI in the germline V gene. V shed 3 bases and J shed 0 bases, with 9 bases lying between them. CDR3 length: 14 amino acids. In DNA form, the CDR3 reads TGTGCCAGCTCACCCGGCCCACTCTCCTACGAGCAGTACTTC. This translates into CASSPGPLSYEQYF.

This clonotype was detected only a few times. This chain links TRBV5-5 with TRBJ2-1; D not certain. Germline lookup yields CDR1 SGHKS and CDR2 YYEKEE (reference sequence). V shed 3 bases and J shed 4 bases, with 14 bases lying between them. This CDR3 spans 15 amino acids. DNA for the CDR3: TGTGCCAGCAGCTCACCCTTACGGAATTACAATGAGCAGTTCTTC. Translation gives CASSSPLRNYNEQFF.

This clonotype has at least ten counts. This sequence joins TRBV13 and TRBJ2-7; D ambiguous. CDR1 PRHDT and CDR2 FYEKMQ come from the germline V gene (reference sequence). CDR3 length: 14 amino acids. V shed 4 bases and J shed 5 bases, with 15 bases lying between them. CDR3 nucleotide sequence: TGTGCCAGCAGCTCCATTTTAGGGCCCAACGAGCAGTACTTC. This codes for CASSSILGPNEQYF.

This clonotype occurred many times. This chain uses TRBV2 with TRBJ2-1; weak D call: TRBD1 (6 bases). The length of the CDR3 is 16 residues. Deletions cut 6 bases from V and 7 bases from J, with 22 bases between. Germline CDR1 and CDR2: SNHLY and FYNNEI. The CDR3 DNA reads TGTGCCAGCAGGACGGACAGATTCTTAGTTGGGAATGAGCAGTTCTTC. Protein: CASRTDRFLVGNEQFF.

This clonotype was counted ten times or more. V and J are TRBV19 and TRBJ2-7; D is possibly TRBD1 (5 bases). CDR1 is LNHDA and CDR2 is SQIVND in the germline V gene (reference sequence). Trimming left V 5 bases short and J 2 bases short, with 13 bases between. The CDR3 has 14 amino acids. The CDR3 sequence is CASSARATAYEQYF. DNA for the CDR3: TGTGCCAGTAGTGCTCGGGCGACAGCCTACGAGCAGTACTTC.

In this sample, this clonotype turned up a few times. The rearrangement joins TRBV20-1 to TRBJ2-1; TRBD2 matches 15 bases. V gave up 6 bases and J gave up 7 bases; unmatched junction bases: 7. CDR3 length equals 15 residues. Germline V CDR1 and CDR2: DFQATT, SNEGSKA (reference sequence). The CDR3: CSALAGTSGRNEQFF. CDR3 DNA: TGCAGTGCCCTTGCCGGGACTAGCGGGAGGAATGAGCAGTTCTTC.

This clonotype was counted a few times. This chain links TRBV6-1 with TRBJ2-2, with D uncertain. The germline V gene has CDR1 MNHNS and CDR2 SASEGT. V was cut by 7 bases and J by 4 bases, with 10 bases left in between. The CDR3 extends over 13 amino acids. CDR3 in amino acids: CASIDVRTGELFF. The CDR3 DNA is TGTGCCAGCATCGATGTCCGCACCGGGGAGCTGTTTTTT.

This chain links TRBV29-1 with TRBJ1-2; TRBD1 matches 7 bases. J was trimmed by 6 bases and V by 7 bases; bases with no gene match: 11. Germline V gene lookup returns CDR1 SQVTM and CDR2 ANQGSEA. CDR3 length equals 13 residues. The CDR3 here is CSAQGQAIDGYTF. CDR3 nucleotide sequence: TGCAGCGCGCAAGGACAGGCGATAGATGGCTACACCTTC.

The V and J genes are TRBV9 and TRBJ2-1, with 11 bases that match TRBD2. This CDR3 region has 16 residues. Trimming at V came to 0 bases and at J to 6 bases, leaving 5 bases not matched to a gene. CDR1 is SGDLS, CDR2 YYNGEE, per germline. The CDR3 DNA sequence: TGTGCCAGCAGCGTAGAAAGGCTAGCGGGAGGCAATGAGCAGTTCTTC. Protein: CASSVERLAGGNEQFF.

This chain links TRBV24-1 with TRBJ2-1; D is ambiguous. Trimming stripped 0 bases from V and 9 bases from J, with 14 bases between. CDR3 length equals 15 residues. CDR1 is KGHDR, CDR2 SFDVKD, per germline. CDR3: CATSDLQSGYGEQFF. The CDR3 DNA sequence: TGTGCCACCAGTGATTTGCAATCGGGCTACGGTGAGCAGTTCTTC.

This clonotype occurred a few times. V and J are TRBV4-3 and TRBJ2-7; the match to TRBD1 covers 8 bases. The junction had 6 bases not matched to a gene; V was cut back by 0 bases and J by 2 bases. Germline CDR1 and CDR2: LGHNA and YSLEER. CDR3 length: 16 amino acids. The CDR3 DNA reads as TGCGCCAGCAGCCAAGAACCCAACAGGGGGGCCTACGAGCAGTACTTC. It yields the protein CASSQEPNRGAYEQYF.

Many counts were recorded for this clonotype. The genes are TRBV6-2 or TRBV6-3 and TRBJ2-1, with TRBD2 matching 8 bases. The trim removed 6 bases at V and 5 bases at J, leaving 12 bases unmatched. The CDR3 sequence is 16 residues long. CDR1 and CDR2 from the germline V gene are MNHEY and SVGEGT. The CDR3 DNA reads TGTGCCAGCAGCCCGTCTTACGGGAGGGTTAACAATGAGCAGTTCTTC. Its translation is CASSPSYGRVNNEQFF.

This chain uses TRBV20-1 with TRBJ1-4; D remains ambiguous. The V gene's germline CDR1 is DFQATT and CDR2 SNEGSKA (reference sequence). CDR3 length: 14 residues. V gave up 2 bases and J gave up 11 bases, with 18 bases separating them. CDR3 bases: TGCAGTGCTAGACGTGGCACAGAGTCGGGGAAACTGTTTTTT. Its translation is CSARRGTESGKLFF.

There are many counts of this clonotype. The rearrangement uses TRBV19 and TRBJ2-3; D is undetermined. CDR3 size: 14 residues. V shed 7 bases and J shed 3 bases, with 14 bases lying between them. Germline CDR1 reads LNHDA; CDR2 reads SQIVND (reference sequence). Here the CDR3 DNA reads TGTGCCAGTAAGTCCGGGCCCGCAACAGATACGCAGTATTTT. This encodes CASKSGPATDTQYF.

The chain has TRBV9 and TRBJ2-1; 7 bases agree with TRBD2. Looked up from germline, CDR1 is SGDLS and CDR2 is YYNGEE. The junction had 6 bases not matched to a gene; V was cut back by 2 bases and J by 4 bases. This CDR3 comprises 15 residues. CDR3 sequence: CASSVSGIWYNEQFF. Written as DNA, the CDR3 is TGTGCCAGCAGCGTGAGCGGGATCTGGTACAATGAGCAGTTCTTC.

This clonotype was counted a few times. The CDR3 reads CASSFSGFEQYF. CDR3 bases: TGTGCCAGCAGTTTTTCAGGGTTCGAGCAGTACTTC. J is TRBJ2-7 and V is TRBV6-2 or TRBV6-3; D is possibly TRBD1 (5 bases). V was pared by 4 bases and J by 6 bases, with 10 bases between. The CDR3 is made up of 12 amino acids. CDR1 and CDR2 from the germline V gene are MNHEY and SVGEGT.

This clonotype was seen a handful of times. Relative to the germline gene, one junction end is altered; a read error may explain this. The rearrangement uses TRBV27 and TRBJ2-7, with 9 bases matching TRBD1. CDR1 is MNHEY, CDR2 SMNVEV, per germline (reference sequence). This CDR3 contains 14 residues. The CDR3 DNA reads TGTGCCAGCAGTATATCGACAGGGGGCTACGAGCAGTACTTC. It translates to CASSISTGGYEQYF.

A word on this clonotype: This likely traces to a read error, being one base from a far larger clone. The CDR3 nucleotides are TGTGCCAGCAGTGAACGGGACACCTGGGAGCTGTTTTTT. This translates into CASSERDTWELFF. The chain has TRBV6-4 and TRBJ2-2, with D perhaps TRBD1 (6 bases). The germline CDR1 and CDR2 sequences are MRHNA and SNTAGT. The CDR3 loop spans 13 amino acids.

This clonotype was seen repeatedly, ten times or more. The chain has TRBV20-1 and TRBJ2-1; TRBD2 agrees at 11 bases. CDR3 length: 13 residues. The V segment lost 2 bases and the J segment 10 bases; nucleotides outside the gene matches: 4. Germline V gene sequence: CDR1 DFQATT, CDR2 SNEGSKA (reference sequence). This chain's CDR3 is CSARTSGRVEQFF. CDR3 nucleotides: TGCAGTGCTAGAACTAGCGGGAGAGTCGAGCAGTTCTTC.

This rearrangement joins TRBV28 to TRBJ1-6, with TRBD1 as a possible D gene (5 bases). Germline assignment: CDR1 MDHEN and CDR2 SYDVKM. V lost 11 bases, J lost 2 bases, and 16 bases lay in between. The CDR3 contains 15 residues. This CDR3 reads CAGGGGSAYNSPLHF. The DNA for the CDR3 is TGTGCCGGCGGGGGGGGATCTGCCTATAATTCACCCCTCCACTTT.